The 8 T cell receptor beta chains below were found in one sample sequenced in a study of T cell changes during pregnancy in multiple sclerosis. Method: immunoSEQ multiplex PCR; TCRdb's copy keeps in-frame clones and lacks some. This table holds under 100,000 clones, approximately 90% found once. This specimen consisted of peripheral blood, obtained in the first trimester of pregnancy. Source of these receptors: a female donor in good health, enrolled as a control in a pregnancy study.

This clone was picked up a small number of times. The DNA of the CDR3 is TGCGCCAGCAGCCAAGATCGGGGGGGAGGCGAGACCCAGTACTTC. It translates to CASSQDRGGGETQYF. The chain uses TRBV4-3 and TRBJ2-5; 8 nucleotides align to TRBD2. V dropped 0 bases and J dropped 5; count of bases not matched to a gene: 5. The CDR3 contains 15 residues. Germline CDR1 reads LGHNA; CDR2 reads YSLEER.

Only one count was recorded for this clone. The CDR3 DNA follows: TGTGCCAGCAGCTTTAGACGGACTTCTAACTATGGCTACACCTTC. Amino acids: CASSFRRTSNYGYTF. This sequence joins TRBV11-2 and TRBJ1-2; D gene uncertain. In germline, CDR1 is SGHAT, CDR2 FQNNGV. This CDR3 is built from 15 residues. Trimming took 3 bases from V and 0 from J, leaving 11 bases between them.

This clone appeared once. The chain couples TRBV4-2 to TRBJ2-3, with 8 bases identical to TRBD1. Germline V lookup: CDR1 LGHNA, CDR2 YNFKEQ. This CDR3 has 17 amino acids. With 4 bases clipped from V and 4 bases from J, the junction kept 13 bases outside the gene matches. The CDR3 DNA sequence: TGTGCCAGCAGCCGGGCCGCCGGGACAGGCGGGCCAGATACGCAGTATTTT. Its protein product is CASSRAAGTGGPDTQYF.

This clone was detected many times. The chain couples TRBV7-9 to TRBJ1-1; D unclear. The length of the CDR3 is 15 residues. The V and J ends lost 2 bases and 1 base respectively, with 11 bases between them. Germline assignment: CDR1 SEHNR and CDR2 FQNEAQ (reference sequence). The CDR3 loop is CASSLNYISNTEAFF. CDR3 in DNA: TGTGCCAGCAGCTTAAACTACATCTCGAACACTGAAGCTTTCTTT.

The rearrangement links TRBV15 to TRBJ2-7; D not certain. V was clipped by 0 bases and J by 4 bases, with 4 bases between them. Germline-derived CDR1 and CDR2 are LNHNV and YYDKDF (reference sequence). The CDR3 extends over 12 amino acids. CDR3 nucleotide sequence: TGTGCCACCAGCAGAGAATCTTACGAGCAGTACTTC. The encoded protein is CATSRESYEQYF.

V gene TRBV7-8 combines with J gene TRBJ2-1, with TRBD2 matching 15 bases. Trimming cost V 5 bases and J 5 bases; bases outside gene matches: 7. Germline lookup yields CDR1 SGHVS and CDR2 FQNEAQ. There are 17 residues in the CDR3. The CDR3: CASSPRTSGGVDNEQFF. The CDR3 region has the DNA TGTGCCAGCAGCCCAAGGACTAGCGGGGGGGTAGACAATGAGCAGTTCTTC.

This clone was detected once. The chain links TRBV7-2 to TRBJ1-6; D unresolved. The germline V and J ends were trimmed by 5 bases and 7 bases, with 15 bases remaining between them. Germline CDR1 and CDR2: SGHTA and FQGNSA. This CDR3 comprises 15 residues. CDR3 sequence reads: CASSIVRGNNSPLHF. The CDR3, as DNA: TGTGCCAGCAGCATCGTTCGGGGAAACAATTCACCCCTCCACTTT.

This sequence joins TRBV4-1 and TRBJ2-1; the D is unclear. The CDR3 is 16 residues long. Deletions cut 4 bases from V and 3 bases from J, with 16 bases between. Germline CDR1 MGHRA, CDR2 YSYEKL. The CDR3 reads CASSPHFLAVYNEQFF. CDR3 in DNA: TGCGCCAGCAGCCCCCACTTTTTAGCAGTCTACAATGAGCAGTTCTTC.